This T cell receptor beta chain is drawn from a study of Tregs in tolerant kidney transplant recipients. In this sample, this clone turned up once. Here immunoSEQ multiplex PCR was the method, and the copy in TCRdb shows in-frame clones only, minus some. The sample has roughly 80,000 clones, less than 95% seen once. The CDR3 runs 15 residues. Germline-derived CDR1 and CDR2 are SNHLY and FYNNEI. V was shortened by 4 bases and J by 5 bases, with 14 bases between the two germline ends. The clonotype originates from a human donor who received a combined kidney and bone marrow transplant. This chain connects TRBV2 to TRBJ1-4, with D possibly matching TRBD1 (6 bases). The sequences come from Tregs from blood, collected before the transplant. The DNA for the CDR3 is TGTGCCAGCAGTGCCGAGGGACAACGAAATGAAAAACTGTTTTTT. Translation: CASSAEGQRNEKLFF.